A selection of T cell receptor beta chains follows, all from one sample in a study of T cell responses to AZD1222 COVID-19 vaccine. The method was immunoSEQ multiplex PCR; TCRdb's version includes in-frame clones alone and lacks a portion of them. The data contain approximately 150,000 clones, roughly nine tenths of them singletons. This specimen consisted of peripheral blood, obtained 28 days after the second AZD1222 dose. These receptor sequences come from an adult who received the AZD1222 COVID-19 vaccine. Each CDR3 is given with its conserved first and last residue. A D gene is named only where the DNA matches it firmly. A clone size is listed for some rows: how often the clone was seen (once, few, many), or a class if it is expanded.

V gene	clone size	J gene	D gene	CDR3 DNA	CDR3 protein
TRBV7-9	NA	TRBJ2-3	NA	TGTGCCAGCAGCTTATTAAGCGGGACAGATACGCAGTATTTT	CASSLLSGTDTQYF
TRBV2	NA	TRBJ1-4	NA	TGTGCCAGCAGAGAAACAGGGTCCTCAACGGGAAAACTGTTTTTT	CASRETGSSTGKLFF
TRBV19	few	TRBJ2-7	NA	TGTGCCAGTAGTACAATCGGGACGGTTGCCTACGAGCAGTACTTC	CASSTIGTVAYEQYF
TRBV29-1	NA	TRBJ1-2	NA	TGCAGCGTTGGAGAACTCCCTCGGGGCTACACCTTC	CSVGELPRGYTF
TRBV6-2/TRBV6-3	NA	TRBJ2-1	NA	TGTGCCAGCAGTAAAACATACAGTAATGAGCAGTTCTTC	CASSKTYSNEQFF
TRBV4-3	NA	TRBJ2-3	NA	TGCGCCAGCAGCCAAGGGGGGAGCACAGATACGCAGTATTTT	CASSQGGSTDTQYF
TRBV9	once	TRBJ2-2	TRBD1	TGTGCCAGCAGCGTTGGACAGGGGGGTACCACCGGGGAGCTGTTTTTT	CASSVGQGGTTGELFF
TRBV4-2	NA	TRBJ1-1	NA	TGTGCCAGCAGCCAAGTACGGAACACTGAAGCTTTCTTT	CASSQVRNTEAFF
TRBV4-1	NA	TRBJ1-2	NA	TGCGCCAGCAGCCTTACTGGTGGGGGCAGAACCAACTATGGCTACACCTTC	CASSLTGGGRTNYGYTF
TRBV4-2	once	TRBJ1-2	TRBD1	TGTGCCAGCAGCCAACTAGACAGGGGCCACTATGGCTACACCTTC	CASSQLDRGHYGYTF
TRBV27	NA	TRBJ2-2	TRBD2	TGTGCCAGCAGTTTACCTAGCGGGAGGGCCCCCAACACCGGGGAGCTGTTTTTT	CASSLPSGRAPNTGELFF
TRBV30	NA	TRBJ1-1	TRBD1	TGTGCCTGGAGGGGACAGGGTGGCACTGAAGCTTTCTTT	CAWRGQGGTEAFF
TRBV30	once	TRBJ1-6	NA	TGTGCCTGGAGTGACGACGGGCTCTCACCCCTCCACTTT	CAWSDDGLSPLHF
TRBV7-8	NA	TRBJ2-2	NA	TGTGCCAGCAGCCCCCGTGGGGAGCTGTTTTTT	CASSPRGELFF
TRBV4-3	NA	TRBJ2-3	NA	TGCGCCAGCAGCCCGCTAACAGGGGAGGACACGCAGTATTTT	CASSPLTGEDTQYF
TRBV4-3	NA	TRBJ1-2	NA	TGCGCCAGCAGCCAAGATGGTGAACCTCCAGAGGATGGCTACACCTTC	CASSQDGEPPEDGYTF
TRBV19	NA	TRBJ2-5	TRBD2	TGTGCCAGTAGTATGCTAGCGGGCGGAGAGACCCAGTACTTC	CASSMLAGGETQYF
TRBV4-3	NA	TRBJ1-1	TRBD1	TGCGCCAGCAGCCAAGAAGCCCCGGACAGGGAAGGTGAAGCTTTCTTT	CASSQEAPDREGEAFF
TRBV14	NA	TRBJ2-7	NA	TGTGCCAGCAGCCTAACTCGGGACGAGCAGTACTTC	CASSLTRDEQYF
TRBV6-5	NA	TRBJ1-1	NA	TGTGCCAGCAGTTACTCGGACTACAGGATTGAAGCTTTCTTT	CASSYSDYRIEAFF
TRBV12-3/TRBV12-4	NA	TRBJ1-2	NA	TGTGCCAGCAGTAACCCCGGGCCCTATGGCTACACCTTC	CASSNPGPYGYTF
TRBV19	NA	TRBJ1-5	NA	TGTGCCAGTAGTCCCCGGGGCCGGGGACAGCCCCAGCATTTT	CASSPRGRGQPQHF
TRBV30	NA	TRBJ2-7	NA	TGTGCCTGGAGTGCCAACACGATAGCGGCCTACGAGCAGTACTTC	CAWSANTIAAYEQYF
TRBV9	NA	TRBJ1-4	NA	TGTGCCAGCAGCGGGGGACTGGGAGGAGAAAAACTGTTTTTT	CASSGGLGGEKLFF
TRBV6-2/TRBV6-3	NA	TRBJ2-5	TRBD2	TGTGCCAGCAGTTGGACCCCTAGCGGGAGATGGGAGATCCAGTACTTC	CASSWTPSGRWEIQYF
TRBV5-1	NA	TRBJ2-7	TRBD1	TGCGCCAGCAGCTTTACAGGGGTCAGCGAGCAGTACTTC	CASSFTGVSEQYF
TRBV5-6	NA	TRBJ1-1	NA	TGTGCCAGCAGCCAGGTAGGGGGAGACGGGACTGAAGCTTTCTTT	CASSQVGGDGTEAFF
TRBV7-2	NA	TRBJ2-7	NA	TGTGCCAGCAGTTTAGGTCCCGCGGGCTTCTCCTACGAGCAGTACTTC	CASSLGPAGFSYEQYF
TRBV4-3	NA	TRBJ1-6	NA	TGCGCCAGCAGCCAAGATCCCGGTAGCTCCTATAATTCACCCCTCCACTTT	CASSQDPGSSYNSPLHF
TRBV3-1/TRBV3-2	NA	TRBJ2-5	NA	TGTGCCAGCAGCCTTGATCGGGTTAGGGAGACCCAGTACTTC	CASSLDRVRETQYF
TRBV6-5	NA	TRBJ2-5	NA	TGTGCCAGCAGTTACTCGATACAGAGAGAGACCCAGTACTTC	CASSYSIQRETQYF
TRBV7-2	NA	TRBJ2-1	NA	TGTGCCAGCACCCCCAGGCGGGCCAATGAGCAGTTCTTC	CASTPRRANEQFF
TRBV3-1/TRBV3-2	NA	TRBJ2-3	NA	TGTGCCAGCAGCACTCTCCCAGTGTTCGGCAGGGATACGCAGTATTTT	CASSTLPVFGRDTQYF
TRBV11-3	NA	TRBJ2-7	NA	TGTGCCAGCATGGGACCGACGTCGGGTTACGAGCAGTACTTC	CASMGPTSGYEQYF
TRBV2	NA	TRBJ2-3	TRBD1	TGTGCCACTGGGGCAGGGGGCATCCCAGATACGCAGTATTTT	CATGAGGIPDTQYF
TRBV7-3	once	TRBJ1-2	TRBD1	TGTGCCAGCAGCTTAGGACAGGGATATGGCTACACCTTC	CASSLGQGYGYTF
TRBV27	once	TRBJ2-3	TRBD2	TGTGCCAGCAGCCCACTAGCGAGGGGCACAGATACGCAGTATTTT	CASSPLARGTDTQYF
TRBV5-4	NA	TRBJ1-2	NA	TGTGCCAGCAGCTTGAGGGGGGGCGCAGCAGTGGGCTACACCTTC	CASSLRGGAAVGYTF
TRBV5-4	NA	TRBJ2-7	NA	TGTGCCAGCAGCTTGGAGGCGGCCTACGAGCAGTACTTC	CASSLEAAYEQYF
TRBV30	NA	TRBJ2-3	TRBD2	TGTGCCTGGAGGCCACTCACTAGCGACGCAGATACGCAGTATTTT	CAWRPLTSDADTQYF
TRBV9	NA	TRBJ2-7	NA	TGTGCCAGCAGCCCCGGGCTCAAAGGCTACGAGCAGTACTTC	CASSPGLKGYEQYF
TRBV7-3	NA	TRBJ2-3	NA	TGTGCCAGCAGCTTAAAGGGGGGGACAGCTACAGATACGCAGTATTTT	CASSLKGGTATDTQYF
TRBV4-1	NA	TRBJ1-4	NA	TGCGCCAGCAGCCAAGTCGCAGATGAAAAACTGTTTTTT	CASSQVADEKLFF
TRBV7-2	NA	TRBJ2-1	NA	TGTGCCAGCAGCCACGGTTACTTCGACAATGAGCAGTTCTTC	CASSHGYFDNEQFF
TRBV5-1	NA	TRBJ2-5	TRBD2	TGCGCCAGCAGTTCCGGAGGCACTAGCGGGGCCCAAGAGACCCAGTACTTC	CASSSGGTSGAQETQYF
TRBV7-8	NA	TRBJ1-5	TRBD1	TGTGCCAGCACCTGGACAGGGGGCTTGGGCAATCAGCCCCAGCATTTT	CASTWTGGLGNQPQHF
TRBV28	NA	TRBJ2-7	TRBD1	TGTGCCAGCACCCCACCAACAGGGGGCGACTCCTACGAGCAGTACTTC	CASTPPTGGDSYEQYF
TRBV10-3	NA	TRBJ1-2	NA	TGTGCCATCAGTGAGTCGGCGGATGGCTACACCTTC	CAISESADGYTF
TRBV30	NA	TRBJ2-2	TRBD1	TGTGCCTGGAGGGGGCTAGGACAGGGAGGCACCGGGGAGCTGTTTTTT	CAWRGLGQGGTGELFF
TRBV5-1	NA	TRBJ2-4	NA	TGCGCCAGCAGCCGTACACCATTTAGGCTTGCCAAAAACATTCAGTACTTC	CASSRTPFRLAKNIQYF
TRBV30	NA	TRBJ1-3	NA	TGTGGGGGGGGCAGTGGAAACACCATATATTTT	CGGGSGNTIYF
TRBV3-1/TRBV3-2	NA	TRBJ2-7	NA	TGTGCCAGCAGCGGGACCCACTACGAGCAGTACTTC	CASSGTHYEQYF
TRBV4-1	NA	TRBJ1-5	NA	TGCGCCAGCAGCCCCACGGCGGCCGGCAATCAGCCCCAGCATTTT	CASSPTAAGNQPQHF
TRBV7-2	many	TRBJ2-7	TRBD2	TGTGCCAGCAGCTTAGAGCCCCTAGCGGGAGGAAAAGGGGGCGAGCAGTACTTC	CASSLEPLAGGKGGEQYF